This T cell receptor beta chain was identified during a study of CD4 and CD8 cells across lung adenocarcinoma regions. Localized lung adenocarcinoma, a non-small cell lung cancer, affected the donors. V lost 4 bases, J lost 7 bases, and 11 bases stayed unmatched. Germline V gene lookup returns CDR1 MNHNS and CDR2 SASEGT. The CDR3 is 15 residues long. TCRdb independently ran MiXCR on the PCR reads; one entry per CDR3 protein. Counted here are 5,100 or so distinct CDR3 sequences, approximately 65% occurring once; the ten biggest clones make up roughly 20%. Input material: CD4+ T cells from the center of a lung tumor. The genes are TRBV6-1 and TRBJ2-3, with TRBD2 matching 7 bases. The sequence came from a female donor with lung adenocarcinoma. The CD4 and CD8 labels of this study may be unreliable. The CDR3: CASSVRELDLHTQYF. The CDR3 nucleotides are TGTGCCAGCAGTGTGCGGGAGTTAGACCTACATACGCAGTATTTT.